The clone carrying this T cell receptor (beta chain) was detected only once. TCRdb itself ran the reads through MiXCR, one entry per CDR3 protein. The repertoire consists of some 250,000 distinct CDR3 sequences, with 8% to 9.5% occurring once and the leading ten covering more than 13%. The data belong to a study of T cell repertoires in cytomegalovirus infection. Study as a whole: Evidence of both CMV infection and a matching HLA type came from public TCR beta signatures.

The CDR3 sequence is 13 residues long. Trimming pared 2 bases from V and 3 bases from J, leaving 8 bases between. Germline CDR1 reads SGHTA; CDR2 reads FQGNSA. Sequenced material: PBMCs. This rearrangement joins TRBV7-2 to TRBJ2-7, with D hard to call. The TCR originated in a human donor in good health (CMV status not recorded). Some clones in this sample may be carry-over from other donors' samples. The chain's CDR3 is CASSLKAYYEQYF. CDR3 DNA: TGTGCCAGCAGCTTAAAAGCTTACTACGAGCAGTACTTC. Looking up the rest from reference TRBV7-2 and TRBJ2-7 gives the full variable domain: GAGVSQSPSNKVTEKGKDVELRCDPISGHTALYWYRQSLGQGLEFLIYFQGNSAPDKSGLPSDRFSAERTGGSVSTLTIQRTQQEDSAVYLCASSLKAYYEQYFGPGTRLTVT.